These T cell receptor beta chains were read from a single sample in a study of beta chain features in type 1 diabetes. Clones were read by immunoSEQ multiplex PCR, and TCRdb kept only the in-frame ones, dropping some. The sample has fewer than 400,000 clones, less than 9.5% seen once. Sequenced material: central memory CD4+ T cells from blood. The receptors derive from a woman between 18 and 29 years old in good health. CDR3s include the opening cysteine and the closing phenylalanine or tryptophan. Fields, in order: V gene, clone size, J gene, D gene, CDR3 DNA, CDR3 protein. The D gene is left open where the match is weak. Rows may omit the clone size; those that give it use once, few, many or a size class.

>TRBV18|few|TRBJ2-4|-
TGTGCCAGCTCACCTCTAAGCACCGTAGCCAAAAACATTCAGTACTTC
CASSPLSTVAKNIQYF
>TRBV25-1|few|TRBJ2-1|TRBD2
TGTGCCAGCTCCGAGGCGGGAGGGCCCAATGAGCAGTTCTTC
CASSEAGGPNEQFF
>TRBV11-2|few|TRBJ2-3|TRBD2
TGTGCCAGCAGCTTAGGGGCCATAGCGGGACTGGGCACAGATACGCAGTATTTT
CASSLGAIAGLGTDTQYF
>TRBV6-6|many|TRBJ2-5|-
TGTGCCAGCAGTCCCCAAGAGACCCAGTACTTC
CASSPQETQYF
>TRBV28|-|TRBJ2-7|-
TGTGCCAGCAGTTTCACAAAATACGAGCAGTACTTC
CASSFTKYEQYF
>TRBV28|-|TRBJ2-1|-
TGTGCCAGCAGCCGCTCGAGAGGTGAGCAGTTCTTC
CASSRSRGEQFF
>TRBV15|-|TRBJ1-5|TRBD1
TGTGCCACCAGCAGAGAGGACAGGAGCCATCAGCCCCAGCATTTT
CATSREDRSHQPQHF
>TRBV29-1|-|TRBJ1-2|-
TGCAGCGTTGAAGGGAGGGGCCGGAACTATGGCTACACCTTC
CSVEGRGRNYGYTF
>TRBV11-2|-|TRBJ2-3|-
TGTGCCAGCAGCTTAGCCCGAGAAGCAGATACGCAGTATTTT
CASSLAREADTQYF
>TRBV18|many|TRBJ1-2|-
TGTGCCAGCACCGCGTCCACCGGCGCCGCAAGCTATGGCTACACCTTC
CASTASTGAASYGYTF
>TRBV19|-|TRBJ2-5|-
TGTGCCAGTAGTATAGATCGGGGAGAGACCCAGTACTTC
CASSIDRGETQYF
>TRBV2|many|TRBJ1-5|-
TGTGCCAGCAGTAAATTACGGGATCAGCCCCAGCATTTT
CASSKLRDQPQHF
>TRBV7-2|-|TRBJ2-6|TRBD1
TGTGCCAGCAGCTTGTACCGGGACAGGGGATTTAATGGGGCCAACGTCCTGACTTTC
CASSLYRDRGFNGANVLTF
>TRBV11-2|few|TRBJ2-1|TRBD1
TGTGCCAGCAGCTTAGCTGGACAGGGGCAATATGAGCAGTTCTTC
CASSLAGQGQYEQFF
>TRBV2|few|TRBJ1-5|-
TGTGCCAGCAGGAACGAGGGGAATCAGCCCCAGCATTTT
CASRNEGNQPQHF
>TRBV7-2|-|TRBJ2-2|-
TGTGCCAGCACCATAGGGGTCGGGGAGCTGTTTTTT
CASTIGVGELFF
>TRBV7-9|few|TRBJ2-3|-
TGTGCCAGCCGAGGGGACCTCTCTCGCCATACGCAGTATTTT
CASRGDLSRHTQYF
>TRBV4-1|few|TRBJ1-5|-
TGCGCCAGCAGCCAGGACAACGACCGGACGGGCTATCAGCCCCAGCATTTT
CASSQDNDRTGYQPQHF
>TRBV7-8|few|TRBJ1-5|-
TGTGCCAGCAGCTTAGTCGGGGATCAGCCCCAGCATTTT
CASSLVGDQPQHF
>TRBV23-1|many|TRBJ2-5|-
TGCGCCAGCAGCCCTAATCGCGGAAGTCAAGAGACCCAGTACTTC
CASSPNRGSQETQYF
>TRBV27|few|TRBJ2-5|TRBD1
TGTGCCAGCAGTCTGGGACAGCGGAAGACCCAGTACTTC
CASSLGQRKTQYF
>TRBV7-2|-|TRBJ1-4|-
TGTGCCAGCAGCTTACAGGGGTTAACTAATGAAAAACTGTTTTTT
CASSLQGLTNEKLFF
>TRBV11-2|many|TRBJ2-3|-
TGTGCCAGCAGCTTAGTTCAGGGGCCGTCCACAGATACGCAGTATTTT
CASSLVQGPSTDTQYF
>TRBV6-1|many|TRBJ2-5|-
TGTGCCAGTAGGAGAGATCGAGCGACCCAGTACTTC
CASRRDRATQYF
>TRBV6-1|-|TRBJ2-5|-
TGTGCCAGCGACCGGGGCCCAAGCATTCAAGAGACCCAGTACTTC
CASDRGPSIQETQYF
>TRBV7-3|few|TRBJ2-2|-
TGTGCCAGCAGGGCTACTAGCACGAACACCGGGGAGCTGTTTTTT
CASRATSTNTGELFF
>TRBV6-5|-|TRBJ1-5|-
TGTGCCAGCAGTTACTCGCGGGGACAGCCCCAGCATTTT
CASSYSRGQPQHF
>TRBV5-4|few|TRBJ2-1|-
TGTGCCAGCAGCCGCCCAGGGGCCTCCTACAATGAGCAGTTCTTC
CASSRPGASYNEQFF
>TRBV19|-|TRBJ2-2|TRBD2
TGTGCCAGTGCATGGACTAGCGGGAGGGTAGGGGAGCTGTTTTTT
CASAWTSGRVGELFF
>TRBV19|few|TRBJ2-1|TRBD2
TGTGCCAGTAGTATCTACGGGAGGCCCTACAATGAGCAGTTCTTC
CASSIYGRPYNEQFF
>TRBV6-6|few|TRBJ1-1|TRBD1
TGTGCCAGCTGTAAGGGTGAGGGGACAGGGCATACTGAAGCTTTCTTT
CASCKGEGTGHTEAFF
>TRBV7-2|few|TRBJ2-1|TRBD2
TGTGCCAGCAGCTTTCTAGCGGCAGACCGGCAGTTCTTC
CASSFLAADRQFF
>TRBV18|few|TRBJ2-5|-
TGTGCCAGCTCACCACCCTCATACCAAGAGACCCAGTACTTC
CASSPPSYQETQYF
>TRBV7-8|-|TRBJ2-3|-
TGTGCCAGCAGACATAGGAGGGGTAGCACAGATACGCAGTATTTT
CASRHRRGSTDTQYF
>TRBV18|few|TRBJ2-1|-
TGTGCCAGCTCACCACTGTACCTAGAACGCAATGAGCAGTTCTTC
CASSPLYLERNEQFF
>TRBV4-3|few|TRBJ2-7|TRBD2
TGCGCCAGCAGCCAAGGATTCGAGGCGGGAGCAGGGATATTGACCTACGAGCAGTACTTC
CASSQGFEAGAGILTYEQYF
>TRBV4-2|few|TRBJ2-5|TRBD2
TGTGCCAGCAGCCAAGATGAGTCTAGCGGGAGGAAGGGAGAGACCCAGTACTTC
CASSQDESSGRKGETQYF
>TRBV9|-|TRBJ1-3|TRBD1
TGTGCCAGCAGCGTAGGACAGGGCGGCTCTGGAAACACCATATATTTT
CASSVGQGGSGNTIYF
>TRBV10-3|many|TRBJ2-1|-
TGTGCCATCCAACGAGCAGCCAGCGGAACAGGCCGAAACAATGAGCAGTTCTTC
CAIQRAASGTGRNNEQFF
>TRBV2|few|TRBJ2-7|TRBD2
TGTGCCAGCAGTATTGCAGGACTAGCGCCTTACGAGCAGTACTTC
CASSIAGLAPYEQYF
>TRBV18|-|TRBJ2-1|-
TGTGCCAGCTCACCACCTAGGGGGCGGGACCGCCCTTTTTTGTTCTTC
CASSPPRGRDRPFLFF
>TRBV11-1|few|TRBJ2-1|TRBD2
TGTGCCAGCAGGCTAGCGGAAGGGACCTACAATGAGCAGTTCTTC
CASRLAEGTYNEQFF
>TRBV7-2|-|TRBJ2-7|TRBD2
TGTGCCAGCAGCTCCCGAGGGTTGGGAGCGGGAGGGAACTACGAGCAGTACTTC
CASSSRGLGAGGNYEQYF
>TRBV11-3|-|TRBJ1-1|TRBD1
TGTGCCAGCAGCACGACGGACAGGGGAGGTACTGAAGCTTTCTTT
CASSTTDRGGTEAFF
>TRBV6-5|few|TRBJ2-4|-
TGTGCCAGCAGCAGCCCAGTGGGGGTGAACATTCAGTACTTC
CASSSPVGVNIQYF
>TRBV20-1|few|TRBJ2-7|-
TGCAGCTATGACAGCTTGGCCGAGCAGTACTTC
CSYDSLAEQYF
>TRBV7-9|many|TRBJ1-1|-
TGTGCCAGCAGCTTGGGACACGCCATCGGAGTTGAAGCTTTCTTT
CASSLGHAIGVEAFF
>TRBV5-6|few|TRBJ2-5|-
TGTGCCAGCAGCAAAGGACACGTTCAAGAGACCCAGTACTTC
CASSKGHVQETQYF
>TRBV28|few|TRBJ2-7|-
TGTGCCAGCAAATCAGTCTTTACCTACGAGCAGTACTTC
CASKSVFTYEQYF
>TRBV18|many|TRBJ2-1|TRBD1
TGTGCCAGCTCACCAGGACGGGCAGCGACAGGGTTCAATGAGCAGTTCTTC
CASSPGRAATGFNEQFF
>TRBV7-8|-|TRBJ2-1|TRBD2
TGTGCCAGCAGCTTAGGCATAGCGGGAGGGCCGAATGAGCAGTTCTTC
CASSLGIAGGPNEQFF
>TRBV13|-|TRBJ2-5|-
TGTGCCAGCAGCTTAGGTTCGGGTGAGACCCAGTACTTC
CASSLGSGETQYF
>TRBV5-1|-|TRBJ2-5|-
TGCGCCAGCAATTCTGACGAGACCCAGTACTTC
CASNSDETQYF
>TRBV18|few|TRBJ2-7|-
TGTGCCAGCTCATCAACAGGGTACGAGCAGTACTTC
CASSSTGYEQYF
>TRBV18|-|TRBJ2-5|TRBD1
TGTGCCAGCTCACCAACGAGGTCGTACAGGGGCGAAAGTTACCAAGAGACCCAGTACTTC
CASSPTRSYRGESYQETQYF